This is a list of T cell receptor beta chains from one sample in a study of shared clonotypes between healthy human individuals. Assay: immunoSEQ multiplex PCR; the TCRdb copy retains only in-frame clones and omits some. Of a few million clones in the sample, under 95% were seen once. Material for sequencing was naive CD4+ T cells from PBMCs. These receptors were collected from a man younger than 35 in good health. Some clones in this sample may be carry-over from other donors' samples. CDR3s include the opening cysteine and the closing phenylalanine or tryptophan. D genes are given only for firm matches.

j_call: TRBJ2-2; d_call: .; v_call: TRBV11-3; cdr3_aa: CASRLNTGELFF
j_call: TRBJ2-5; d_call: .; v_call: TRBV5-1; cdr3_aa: CASSLASGQGQETQYF
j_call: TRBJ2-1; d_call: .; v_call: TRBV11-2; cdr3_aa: CASSPTQGVDEQFF
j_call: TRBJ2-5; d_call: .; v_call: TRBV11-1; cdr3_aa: CASSYALPETQYF
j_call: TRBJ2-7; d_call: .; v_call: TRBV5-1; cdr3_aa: CASSLNLGGGSYEQYF
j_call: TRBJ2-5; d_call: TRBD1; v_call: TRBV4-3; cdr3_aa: CASSPGPAGTGSSKTQYF
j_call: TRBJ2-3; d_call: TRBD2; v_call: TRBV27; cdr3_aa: CASMSRGAQYF
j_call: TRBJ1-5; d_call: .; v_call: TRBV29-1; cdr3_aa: CSVGGNNQPQHF
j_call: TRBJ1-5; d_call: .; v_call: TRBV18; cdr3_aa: CASSPRLADSNQPQHF
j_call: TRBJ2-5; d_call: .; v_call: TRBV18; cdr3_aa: CASSPQGLAQETQYF
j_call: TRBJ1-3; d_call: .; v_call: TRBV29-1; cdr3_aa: CSAYSGNTIYF
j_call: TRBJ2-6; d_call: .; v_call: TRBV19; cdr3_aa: CASSKGANVLTF
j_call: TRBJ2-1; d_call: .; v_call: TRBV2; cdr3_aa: CASSEGGALNEQFF
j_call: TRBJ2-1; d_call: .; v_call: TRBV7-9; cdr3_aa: CASSLLWQPYNEQFF
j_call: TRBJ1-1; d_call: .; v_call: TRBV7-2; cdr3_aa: CASSLAAAPEAFF
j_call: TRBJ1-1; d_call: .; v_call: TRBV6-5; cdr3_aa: CASTHGVLYTEAFF
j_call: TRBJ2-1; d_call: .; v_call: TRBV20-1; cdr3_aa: CSARFYNEQFF
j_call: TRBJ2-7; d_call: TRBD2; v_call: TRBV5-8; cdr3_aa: CASSSAGGPYEQYF
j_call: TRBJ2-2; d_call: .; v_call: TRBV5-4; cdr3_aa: CASSLGLAHGYGELFF
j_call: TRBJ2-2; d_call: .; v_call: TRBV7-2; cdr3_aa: CASSLRAVGELFF
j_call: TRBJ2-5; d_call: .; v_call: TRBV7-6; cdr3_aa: CASSLVTGAGRETQYF
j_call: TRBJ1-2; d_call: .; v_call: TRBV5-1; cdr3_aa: CASSPRSGYTF
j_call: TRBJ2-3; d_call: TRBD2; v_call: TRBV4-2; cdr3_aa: CASSQRTSGGLTDTQYF
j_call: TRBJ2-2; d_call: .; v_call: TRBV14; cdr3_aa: CASSQRQGNTGELFF
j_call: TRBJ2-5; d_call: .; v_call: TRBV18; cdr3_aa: CASSPQTAQETQYF
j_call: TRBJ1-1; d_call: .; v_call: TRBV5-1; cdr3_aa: CASSLISSSAEAFF
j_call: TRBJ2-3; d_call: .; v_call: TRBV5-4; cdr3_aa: CASSLGDGRDTQYF
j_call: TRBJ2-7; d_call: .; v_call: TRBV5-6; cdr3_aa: CASSGVRDYEQYF
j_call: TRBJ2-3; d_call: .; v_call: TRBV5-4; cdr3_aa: CASSLGGETDTQYF
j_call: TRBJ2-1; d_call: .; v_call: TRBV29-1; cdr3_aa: CSAAWRMGDYNEQFF
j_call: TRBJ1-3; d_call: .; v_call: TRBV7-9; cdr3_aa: CASSFPLPRDRGNTIYF
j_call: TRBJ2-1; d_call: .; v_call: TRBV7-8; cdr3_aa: CASSQRVYNEQFF
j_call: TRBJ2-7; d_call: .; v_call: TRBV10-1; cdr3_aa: CASGDYEQYF